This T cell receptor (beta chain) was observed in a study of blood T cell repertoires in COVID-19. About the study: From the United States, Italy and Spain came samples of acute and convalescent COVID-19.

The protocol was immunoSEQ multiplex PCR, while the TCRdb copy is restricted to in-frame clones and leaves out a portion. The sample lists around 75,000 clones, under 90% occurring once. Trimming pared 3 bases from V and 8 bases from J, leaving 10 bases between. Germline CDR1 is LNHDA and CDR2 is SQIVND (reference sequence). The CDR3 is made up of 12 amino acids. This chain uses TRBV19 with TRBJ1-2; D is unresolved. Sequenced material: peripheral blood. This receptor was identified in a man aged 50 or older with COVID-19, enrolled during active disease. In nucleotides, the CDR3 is TGTGCCAGTAGTATTATGGAGTTGGGCTACACCTTC. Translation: CASSIMELGYTF.